This T cell receptor (beta chain) was sequenced for a study of T cell repertoires in aging, cancer and after chemotherapy. Germline V CDR1 and CDR2: MNHEY, SMNVEV (reference sequence). This CDR3 spans 16 amino acids. V was shortened by 5 bases and J by 2 bases, with 17 bases between the two germline ends. This clonotype was observed a few times. The antigen is undetermined. General study results and limits: In each cancer cohort, median generation probability increased across chemotherapy, suggesting thymic output rebounded.

Amplification of TCR beta used genomic DNA extracted from peripheral blood. TRB rearrangements spanning V, D and J were amplified using mixed TRB-A/B primers. Each CDR3 protein is one row after TCRdb ran MiXCR on the multiplex PCR reads. The sample holds 5,000 to 7,000 distinct CDR3 sequences, approximately 39% seen once. Sequences were obtained from blood. The gene calls are TRBV27 and TRBJ2-3, with D possibly being TRBD1 (6 bases). The source is a human donor in good health. The CDR3 DNA is TGTGCCAGCAGTCCCCAACCGGGACAAGACACAGATACGCAGTATTTT. It specifies CASSPQPGQDTDTQYF.